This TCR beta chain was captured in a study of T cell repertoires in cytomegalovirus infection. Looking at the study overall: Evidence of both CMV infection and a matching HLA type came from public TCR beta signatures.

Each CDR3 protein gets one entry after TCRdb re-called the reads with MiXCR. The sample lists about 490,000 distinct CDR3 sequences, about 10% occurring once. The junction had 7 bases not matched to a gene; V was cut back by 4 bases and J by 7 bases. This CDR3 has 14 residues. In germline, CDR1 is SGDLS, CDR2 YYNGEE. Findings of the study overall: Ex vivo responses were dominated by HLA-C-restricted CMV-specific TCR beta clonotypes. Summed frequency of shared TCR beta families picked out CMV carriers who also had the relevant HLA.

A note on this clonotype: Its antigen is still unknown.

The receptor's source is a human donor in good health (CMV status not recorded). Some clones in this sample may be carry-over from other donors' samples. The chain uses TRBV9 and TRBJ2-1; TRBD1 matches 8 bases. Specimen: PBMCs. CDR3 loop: CASSRPGGFNEQFF. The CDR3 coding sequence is TGTGCCAGCAGCAGACCAGGGGGCTTTAATGAGCAGTTCTTC. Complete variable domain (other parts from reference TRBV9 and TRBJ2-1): DSGVTQTPKHLITATGQRVTLRCSPRSGDLSVYWYQQSLDQGLQFLIQYYNGEERAKGNILERFSAQQFPDLHSELNLSSLELGDSALYFCASSRPGGFNEQFFGPGTRLTVL.